This record concerns one T cell receptor beta chain sequence. What it recognizes is unknown. Here immunoSEQ multiplex PCR was the method, and the copy in TCRdb shows in-frame clones only, minus some. The table includes 90,000 to 120,000 clones, nearly 97% detected once. The record originates from a study of cytomegalovirus exposure and HLA in healthy donors. Looking at the study overall: The 120 or so validation repertoires matched the approximately 700 first-cohort repertoires in platform, a later analysis reported.

Germline V gene sequence: CDR1 MNHNS, CDR2 SASEGT. This CDR3 is built from 14 residues. V lost 6 bases, J lost 5 bases, and 8 bases stayed unmatched. The study drew the donors from its roughly 130-subject validation cohort, separate from the approximately 700-subject first cohort. The study's findings and limits: A few chains linked to CMV were shown in vitro to be specific for CMV antigens. Reports showed the classifier diagnosing cytomegalovirus status with high specificity and sensitivity.

This rearrangement joins TRBV6-1 to TRBJ2-5, with 8 bases identical to TRBD1. The sample taken for sequencing was PBMCs. The receptor comes from a young woman in good health and CMV-seronegative. CDR3 sequence reads: CASSTGQGGETQYF. DNA for the CDR3: TGTGCCAGCAGCACAGGACAGGGCGGGGAGACCCAGTACTTC.